This T cell receptor (beta chain) was obtained from a study of T cell changes during pregnancy in multiple sclerosis (dated by TCRdb to 2018 to 2020). For context, the study as a whole: In women with multiple sclerosis, the researchers looked at how the T cell repertoire shifted as pregnancy progressed.

The library was made by the immunoSEQ multiplex PCR assay. TCRdb's version of the immuneACCESS table is confined to in-frame rearrangements and falls short of the full clone set. An unresolved V gene accounts for under half of the shortfall where checked; the remainder is of unknown origin. Across this sample there are tens of thousands of clones, with about 92% seen only once. The top ten clonotypes cover roughly 3.2% of the sample. The CDR3 contains 14 residues, cysteine and phenylalanine counted. This entry keeps only the CDR3 DNA: 42 bases, framed from base 1. The germline V end is reduced by 5 bases and the J end by 7 bases; junction bases left unmatched: 11. For CDR1 and CDR2, the germline V gene lists SGDLS and YYNGEE. This clone was detected a few times. What this receptor recognizes is not known. No per-base quality is available; no much larger clone lies one base away.

The sequence derives from a female donor with multiple sclerosis, enrolled in a pregnancy study. The material sequenced was CD8+ T cells from peripheral blood mononuclear cells, taken before pregnancy. The V and J genes are TRBV9 and TRBJ1-2, and TRBD1 matches 7 of the central bases. The DNA is as follows: TGTGCCAGCAGAGGAACAGGGGAGTATTTTGGCTACACCTTC. Its protein is CASRGTGEYFGYTF.